The clone carrying this T cell receptor (beta chain) was detected many times. Antigen: not known. Trimming pared 0 bases from V and 2 bases from J, leaving 8 bases between. The V gene's germline CDR1 is MNHEY and CDR2 SVGAGI. This CDR3 has 14 residues. CD8+CD57+ cell expansion, shown by flow cytometry, had occurred in the patients selected for sequencing. In all patients, the disease was severe acquired aplastic anemia. This record belongs to a study of CD8+CD57+ T cells in acquired aplastic anemia. The overall study: DNA recovered from sorted CD4+ and CD8+ cells had a mean of approximately 3.2 ug.

Template material for TCR beta VDJ and CDR3 profiling consisted of genomic DNA. TCRdb used MiXCR to reprocess the reads, holding one entry per CDR3 protein. Of approximately 470,000 distinct CDR3 sequences in the sample, approximately 32% were seen once. General study results and limits: Significance was not reached for CD8+ Simpson's diversity between patients and controls.

The TCR was taken from a human donor with aplastic anemia. The sample comprised sorted CD4+, CD8+, or CD8+CD57+ T cells (not recorded which) from PBMCs. The V gene is TRBV6-5, the J gene TRBJ2-7, with D uncertain. The CDR3 DNA sequence: TGTGCCAGCAGTTACTCGACATTAACCTACGAGCAGTACTTC. It specifies CASSYSTLTYEQYF.